This TCR beta chain was retrieved from a study of T cells in Graves' hyperthyroidism and ophthalmopathy. Study results and caveats: Ophthalmopathy, which appeared later, was predicted by the model a median roughly 6.4 months before onset.

Amplification of TCR beta CDR3 regions used RNA as the template. First-round RT-PCR of the TCR CDR3 relied on the HTBI primer set. TCRdb re-derived calls from the multiplex PCR reads in MiXCR, one entry per CDR3 protein. This table holds hundreds of thousands of distinct CDR3 sequences, about 45% found once. This clonotype has just a few counts. What it binds is unknown. The CDR3 consists of 14 residues. In germline, CDR1 is SGHTA, CDR2 FQGNSA. Trimming took off 7 bases at V and 1 base at J, with 14 bases between the two ends. Those patients with uncontrolled infection, other autoimmune disease, pregnancy or lactation were excluded. Clinical symptoms, serum thyroxine, TRAb, thyroid ultrasound and orbital computed tomography established diagnosis.

Sequenced material: peripheral blood or thyroid tissue (not recorded which). V is TRBV7-2 and J is TRBJ2-7; maybe TRBD1 (5 bases). This receptor was taken from an adult man with Graves' disease, either hyperthyroidism or ophthalmopathy (not recorded which). The CDR3 coding sequence is TGTGCCAGCAACTCCCCAGGGCGGTCCTACGAGCAGTACTTC. Encoded protein: CASNSPGRSYEQYF.